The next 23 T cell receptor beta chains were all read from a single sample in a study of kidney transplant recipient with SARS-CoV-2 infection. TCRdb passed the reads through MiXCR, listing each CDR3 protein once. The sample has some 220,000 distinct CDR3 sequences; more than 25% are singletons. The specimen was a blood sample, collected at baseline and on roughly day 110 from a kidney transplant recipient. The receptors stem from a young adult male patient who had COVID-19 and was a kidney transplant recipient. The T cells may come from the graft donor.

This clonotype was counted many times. The CDR3 nucleotides read TGCAGTGCTAGAGATCCGGGTAGCGGGAGAGGGAACACCGGGGAGCTGTTTTTT. Its protein is CSARDPGSGRGNTGELFF. The chain employs TRBV20-1 and TRBJ2-2; 9 bases match TRBD2. The CDR3 is made up of 18 amino acids. In germline, CDR1 is DFQATT, CDR2 SNEGSKA (reference sequence). The J segment lost 1 base and the V segment lost 0 bases, leaving 9 bases of the junction unmatched.

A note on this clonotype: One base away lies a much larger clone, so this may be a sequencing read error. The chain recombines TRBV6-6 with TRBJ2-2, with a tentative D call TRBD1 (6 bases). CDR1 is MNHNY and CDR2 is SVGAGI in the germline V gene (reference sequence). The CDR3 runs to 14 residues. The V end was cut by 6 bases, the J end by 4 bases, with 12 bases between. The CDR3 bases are TGTGCCAGCAGCCCCGGACAGACCACCGGGGAGCTGTTTTTT. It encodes CASSPGQTTGELFF.

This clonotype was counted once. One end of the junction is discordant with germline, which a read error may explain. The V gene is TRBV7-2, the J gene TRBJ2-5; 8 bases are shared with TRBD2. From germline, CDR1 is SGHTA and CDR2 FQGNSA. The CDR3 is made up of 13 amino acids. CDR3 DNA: TGTGCCAGCAGCAGGGGACTAGGAGAGGCCCAGTACTTC. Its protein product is CASSRGLGEAQYF.

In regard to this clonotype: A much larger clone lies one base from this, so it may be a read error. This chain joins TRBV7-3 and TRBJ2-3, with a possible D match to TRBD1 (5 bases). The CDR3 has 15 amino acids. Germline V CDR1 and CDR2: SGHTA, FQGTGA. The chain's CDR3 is CAGSPDSAGTDTQYF. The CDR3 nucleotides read TGTGCCGGCAGCCCTGACAGTGCTGGGACAGATACGCAGTATTTT.

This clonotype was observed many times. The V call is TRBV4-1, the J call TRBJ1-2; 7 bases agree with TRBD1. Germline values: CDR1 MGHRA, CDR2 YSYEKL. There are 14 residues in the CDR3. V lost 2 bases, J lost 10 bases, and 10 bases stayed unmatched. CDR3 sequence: CASSQPGQPGVYTF. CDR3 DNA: TGCGCCAGCAGCCAACCGGGACAGCCGGGGGTCTACACCTTC.

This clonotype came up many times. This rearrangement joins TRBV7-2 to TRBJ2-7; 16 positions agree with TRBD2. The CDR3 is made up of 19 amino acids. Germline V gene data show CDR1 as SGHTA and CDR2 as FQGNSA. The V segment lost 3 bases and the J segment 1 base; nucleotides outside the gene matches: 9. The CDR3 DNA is TGTGCCAGCAGCTTTGCCGGGACTAGCGGGAGGGCCACATCCTACGAGCAGTACTTC. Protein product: CASSFAGTSGRATSYEQYF.

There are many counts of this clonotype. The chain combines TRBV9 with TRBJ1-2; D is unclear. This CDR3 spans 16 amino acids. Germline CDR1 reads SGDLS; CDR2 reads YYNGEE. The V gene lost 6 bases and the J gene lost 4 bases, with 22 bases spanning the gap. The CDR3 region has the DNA TGTGCCAGCAAACACGAGTACTCAAGAAAGACCTATGGCTACACCTTC. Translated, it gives CASKHEYSRKTYGYTF.

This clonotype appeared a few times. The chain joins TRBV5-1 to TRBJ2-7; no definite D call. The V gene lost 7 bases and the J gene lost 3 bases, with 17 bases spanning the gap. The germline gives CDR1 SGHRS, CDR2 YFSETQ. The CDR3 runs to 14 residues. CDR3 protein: CASASGAGSYEQYF. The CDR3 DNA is TGCGCCAGCGCCTCGGGCGCCGGTAGCTACGAGCAGTACTTC.

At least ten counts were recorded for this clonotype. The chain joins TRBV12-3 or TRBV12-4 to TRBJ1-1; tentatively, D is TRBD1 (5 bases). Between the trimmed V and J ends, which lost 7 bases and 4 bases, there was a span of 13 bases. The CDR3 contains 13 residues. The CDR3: CASTSGTGTEAFF. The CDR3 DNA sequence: TGTGCCAGCACCTCAGGGACTGGCACTGAAGCTTTCTTT.

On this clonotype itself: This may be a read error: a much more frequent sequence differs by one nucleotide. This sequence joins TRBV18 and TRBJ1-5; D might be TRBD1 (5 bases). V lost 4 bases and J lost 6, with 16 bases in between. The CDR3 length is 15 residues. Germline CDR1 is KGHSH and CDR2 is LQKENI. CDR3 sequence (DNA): TGTGCCAGCTCACGGGACGGTACGGCGGGTCAGCCCCAGCATTTT. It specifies CASSRDGTAGQPQHF.

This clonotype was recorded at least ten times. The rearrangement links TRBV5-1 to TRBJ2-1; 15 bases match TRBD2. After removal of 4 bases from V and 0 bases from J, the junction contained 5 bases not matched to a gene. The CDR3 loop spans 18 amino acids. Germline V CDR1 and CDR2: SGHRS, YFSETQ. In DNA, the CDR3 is TGCGCCAGCAGCCCCGGGACTAGCGGGGGGAGCTCCTACAATGAGCAGTTCTTC. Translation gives CASSPGTSGGSSYNEQFF.

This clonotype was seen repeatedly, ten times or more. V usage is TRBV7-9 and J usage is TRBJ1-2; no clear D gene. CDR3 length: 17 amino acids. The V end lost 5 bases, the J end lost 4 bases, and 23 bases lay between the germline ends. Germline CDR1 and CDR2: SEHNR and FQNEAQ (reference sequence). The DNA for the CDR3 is TGTGCCAGCAGCAGTATGGGATACCATGGAAAGACCTATGGCTACACCTTC. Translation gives CASSSMGYHGKTYGYTF.

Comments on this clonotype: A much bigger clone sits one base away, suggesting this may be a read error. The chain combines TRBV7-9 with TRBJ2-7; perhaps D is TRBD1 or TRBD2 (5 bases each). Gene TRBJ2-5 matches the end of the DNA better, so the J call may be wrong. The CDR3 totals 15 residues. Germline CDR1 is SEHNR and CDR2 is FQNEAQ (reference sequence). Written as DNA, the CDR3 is TGTACCAGCAGCTTATGGGACCCCGAAGGAGAGACCCAGTACTTC. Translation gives CTSSLWDPEGETQYF.

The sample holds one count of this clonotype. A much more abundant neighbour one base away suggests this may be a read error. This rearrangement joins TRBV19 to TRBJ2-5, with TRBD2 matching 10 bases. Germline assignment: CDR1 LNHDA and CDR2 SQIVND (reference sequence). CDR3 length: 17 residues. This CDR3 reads CAGSIGSEAGGRETQYF. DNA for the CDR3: TGTGCCGGTAGTATTGGTAGTGAAGCGGGAGGGCGAGAGACCCAGTACTTC.

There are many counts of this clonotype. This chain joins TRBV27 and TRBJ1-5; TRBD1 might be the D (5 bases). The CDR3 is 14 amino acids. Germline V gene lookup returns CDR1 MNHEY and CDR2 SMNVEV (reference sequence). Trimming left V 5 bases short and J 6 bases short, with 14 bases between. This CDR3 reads CASSNIQGSQPQHF. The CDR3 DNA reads TGTGCCAGCAGTAATATTCAGGGATCTCAGCCCCAGCATTTT.

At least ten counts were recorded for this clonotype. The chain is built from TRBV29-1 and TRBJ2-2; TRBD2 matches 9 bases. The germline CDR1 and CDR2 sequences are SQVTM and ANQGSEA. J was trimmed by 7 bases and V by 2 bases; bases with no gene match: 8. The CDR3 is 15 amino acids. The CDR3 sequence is CSVERLAGVGGELFF. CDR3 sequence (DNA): TGCAGCGTTGAAAGATTAGCGGGAGTGGGCGGGGAGCTGTTTTTT.

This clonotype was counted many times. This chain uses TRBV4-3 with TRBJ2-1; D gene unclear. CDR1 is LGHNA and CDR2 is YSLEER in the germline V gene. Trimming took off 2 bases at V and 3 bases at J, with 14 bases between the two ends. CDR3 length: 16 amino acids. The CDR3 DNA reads TGCGCCAGCAGCCAATCCTCAGGTGCCGGCTACAATGAGCAGTTCTTC. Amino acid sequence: CASSQSSGAGYNEQFF.

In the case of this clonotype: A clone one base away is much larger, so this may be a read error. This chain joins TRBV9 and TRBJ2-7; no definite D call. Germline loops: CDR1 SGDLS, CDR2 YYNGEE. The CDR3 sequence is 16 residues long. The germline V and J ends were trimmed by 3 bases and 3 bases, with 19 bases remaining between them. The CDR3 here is CASSAAKGDQLYEQYF. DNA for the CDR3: TGTGCCAGCAGCGCAGCTAAAGGTGACCAACTCTACGAGCAGTACTTC.

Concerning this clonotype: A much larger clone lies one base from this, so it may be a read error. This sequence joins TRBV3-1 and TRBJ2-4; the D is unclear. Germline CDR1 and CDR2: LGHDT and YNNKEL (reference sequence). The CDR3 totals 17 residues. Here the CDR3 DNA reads TGTGCCAACAGCCAAGGAACGTGGAACCTAGCCAAAAACATTCAGTACTTC. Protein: CANSQGTWNLAKNIQYF.

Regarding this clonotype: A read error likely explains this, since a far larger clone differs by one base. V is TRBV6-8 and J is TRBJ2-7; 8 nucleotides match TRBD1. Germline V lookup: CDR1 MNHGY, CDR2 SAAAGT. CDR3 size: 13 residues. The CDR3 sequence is CAISWGQVYEQYF. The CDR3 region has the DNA TGTGCCATCAGTTGGGGACAGGTTTACGAGCAGTACTTC.

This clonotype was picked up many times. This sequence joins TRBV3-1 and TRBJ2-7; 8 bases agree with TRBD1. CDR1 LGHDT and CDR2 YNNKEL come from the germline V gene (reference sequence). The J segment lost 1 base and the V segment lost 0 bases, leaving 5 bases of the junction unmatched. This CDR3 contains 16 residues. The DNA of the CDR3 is TGTGCCAGCAGCCAAGAACCAGGGACAGGTTCCTACGAGCAGTACTTC. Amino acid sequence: CASSQEPGTGSYEQYF.

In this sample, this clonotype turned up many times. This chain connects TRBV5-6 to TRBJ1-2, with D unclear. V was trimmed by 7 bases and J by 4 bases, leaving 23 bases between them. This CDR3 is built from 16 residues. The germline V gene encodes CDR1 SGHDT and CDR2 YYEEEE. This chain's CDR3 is CASGRANSRKTYGYTF. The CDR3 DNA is TGTGCCAGCGGACGAGCCAATAGTCGAAAGACCTATGGCTACACCTTC. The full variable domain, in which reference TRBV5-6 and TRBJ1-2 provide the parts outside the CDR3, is DAGVTQSPTHLIKTRGQQVTLRCSPKSGHDTVSWYQQALGQGPQFIFQYYEEEERQRGNFPDRFSGHQFPNYSSELNVNALLLGDSALYLCASGRANSRKTYGYTFGSGTRLTVV.

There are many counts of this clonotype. CDR3 sequence reads: CASRRNRTPRKTYGYTF. For the CDR3, the DNA is TGTGCAAGTCGCCGGAATAGGACTCCACGAAAGACCTATGGCTACACCTTC. The chain joins TRBV12-2 to TRBJ1-2. TRBV12-2 is listed as a pseudogene. CDR3 size: 17 residues.